The 13 T cell receptor beta chains in this list originate from one sample, sequenced in a study of blood T cell repertoires in COVID-19. Profiling relied on immunoSEQ multiplex PCR, and the TCRdb table lists in-frame clones only, not all of them. The table records roughly 190,000 clones, under 80% of them present only once. The sequencing input was PBMCs or T cells enriched from blood (not recorded which). The receptors derive from a woman aged 45-65 years with acute COVID-19.

The V gene is TRBV18, the J gene TRBJ2-1; 7 bases fit TRBD2. The CDR3 has 16 amino acids. With V trimmed by 3 bases and J by 5 bases, 10 bases remained unmatched. Germline assignment: CDR1 KGHSH and CDR2 LQKENI. The DNA for the CDR3 is TGTGCCAGCTCACCCTCCTCTGCGGGGGTTAACAATGAGCAGTTCTTC. This gives the protein CASSPSSAGVNNEQFF.

The V gene is TRBV7-3, the J gene TRBJ2-5, with 10 nucleotides matching TRBD2. With V trimmed by 4 bases and J by 4 bases, 6 bases remained unmatched. The germline V gene encodes CDR1 SGHTA and CDR2 FQGTGA. The CDR3 contains 15 residues. CDR3 in amino acids: CASSSLAGGGETQYF. The DNA for the CDR3 is TGTGCCAGCAGCTCTTTAGCGGGGGGTGGAGAGACCCAGTACTTC.

This clone was recorded at least ten times. The V and J genes are TRBV12-3 or TRBV12-4 and TRBJ1-1, with 7 bases lining up with TRBD1. Losses at the gene ends were 6 bases for V and 6 bases for J; bases not matched to a gene: 7. This CDR3 spans 13 amino acids. DNA for the CDR3: TGTGCCAGCAGCTCCAGACAGGGTGCTGAAGCTTTCTTT. Encoded protein: CASSSRQGAEAFF.

The chain carries TRBV10-3 and TRBJ1-1, with TRBD1 identical over 7 bases. The germline V gene has CDR1 ENHRY and CDR2 SYGVKD. The CDR3 has 14 amino acids. V lost 3 bases, J lost 8 bases, and 9 bases stayed unmatched. CDR3 protein: CAISDARDSREAFF. The CDR3 coding sequence is TGTGCCATCAGTGATGCAAGGGACAGCAGAGAAGCTTTCTTT.

The genes are TRBV3-1 (or the pseudogene TRBV3-2) and TRBJ2-1, with unresolved D. The CDR3 spans 12 residues. V lost 4 bases to trimming and J lost 3 bases, with 4 bases between them. Germline lookup yields CDR1 LGHDT and CDR2 YNNKEL (reference sequence). CDR3 region: CASSPGYNEQFF. CDR3 nucleotide sequence: TGTGCCAGCAGCCCGGGCTACAATGAGCAGTTCTTC.

The gene calls are TRBV7-9 and TRBJ1-3; TRBD1 might be the D (5 bases). The ends were cut back, 7 bases at V and 0 bases at J, with 7 bases in the middle. CDR1 is SEHNR and CDR2 is FQNEAQ in the germline V gene (reference sequence). The CDR3 loop spans 13 amino acids. CDR3: CASKGFSGNTIYF. In DNA form, the CDR3 reads TGTGCCAGCAAGGGGTTCTCTGGAAACACCATATATTTT. The full variable domain, in which reference TRBV7-9 and TRBJ1-3 provide the parts outside the CDR3, is DTGVSQNPRHKITKRGQNVTFRCDPISEHNRLYWYRQTLGQGPEFLTYFQNEAQLEKSRLLSDRFSAERPKGSFSTLEIQRTEQGDSAMYLCASKGFSGNTIYFGEGSWLTVV.

The chain couples TRBV18 to TRBJ2-3; 7 nucleotides line up with TRBD2. Unmatched junction bases numbered 3, after V lost 3 bases and J lost 0 bases. The CDR3 contains 15 residues. CDR1 is KGHSH and CDR2 is LQKENI in the germline V gene. CDR3 sequence reads: CASSPGGSSTDTQYF. In DNA form, the CDR3 reads TGTGCCAGCTCACCGGGGGGGAGTAGCACAGATACGCAGTATTTT. The entire variable domain, with the rest obtained from reference TRBV18 and TRBJ2-3, is as follows: NAGVMQNPRHLVRRRGQEARLRCSPMKGHSHVYWYRQLPEEGLKFMVYLQKENIIDESGMPKERFSAEFPKEGPSILRIQQVVRGDSAAYFCASSPGGSSTDTQYFGPGTRLTVL.

This clone came up a few times. The genes are TRBV2 and TRBJ1-5; the D gene is possibly TRBD1 (5 bases). Between the trimmed V and J ends, which lost 1 base and 7 bases, there was a span of 11 bases. Germline V gene data show CDR1 as SNHLY and CDR2 as FYNNEI. The CDR3 has 14 residues. The CDR3 bases are TGTGCCAGCAGTGAAGGCAGGGTCGGGCAGCCCCAGCATTTT. It specifies CASSEGRVGQPQHF.

The J gene is TRBJ2-4, the V gene TRBV28; 11 bases agree with TRBD2. Trimming at V came to 6 bases and at J to 4 bases, leaving 8 bases not matched to a gene. CDR3 length: 16 residues. CDR1 MDHEN and CDR2 SYDVKM come from the germline V gene. This CDR3 reads CASSTRLAGIKNIQYF. The CDR3 DNA follows: TGTGCCAGCAGCACCCGACTAGCGGGGATTAAAAACATTCAGTACTTC. The full variable domain, rest sourced from reference TRBV28 and TRBJ2-4, is DVKVTQSSRYLVKRTGEKVFLECVQDMDHENMFWYRQDPGLGLRLIYFSYDVKMKEKGDIPEGYSVSREKKERFSLILESASTNQTSMYLCASSTRLAGIKNIQYFGAGTRLSVL.

In its sample, this clone was seen a few times. The chain has TRBV19 and TRBJ2-1, with 8 bases that match TRBD1. The V and J ends lost 4 bases and 5 bases, in that order; junction bases with no gene match: 7. This CDR3 is 15 amino acids long. The germline V gene has CDR1 LNHDA and CDR2 SQIVND (reference sequence). CDR3 DNA: TGTGCCAGTAGTACCCCGCGGACAGGGCACAATGAGCAGTTCTTC. It translates to CASSTPRTGHNEQFF.

V gene TRBV3-1 (or the pseudogene TRBV3-2) combines with J gene TRBJ1-6; 9 nucleotides line up with TRBD1. V dropped 6 bases and J dropped 7; count of bases not matched to a gene: 10. Germline V gene sequence: CDR1 LGHDT, CDR2 YNNKEL (reference sequence). The CDR3 length is 16 residues. CDR3 in DNA: TGTGCCAGCAGGCAAACCGGACAGGGGTGGAATTCACCCCTCCACTTT. Its protein is CASRQTGQGWNSPLHF.

The chain carries TRBV6-1 and TRBJ2-4, with 10 nucleotides matching TRBD1. Trimming took 5 bases from V and 5 from J; bases not matched to a gene: 6. The CDR3 runs to 15 residues. The germline V gene encodes CDR1 MNHNS and CDR2 SASEGT. This CDR3 reads CASSKGGTGENIQYF. CDR3 DNA: TGTGCCAGCAGTAAAGGCGGGACAGGGGAAAACATTCAGTACTTC.

The chain uses TRBV2 and TRBJ1-2; TRBD1 agrees at 7 bases. Germline lookup yields CDR1 SNHLY and CDR2 FYNNEI. The CDR3 has 16 residues. Trimming took 2 bases from V and 3 from J; bases not matched to a gene: 9. CDR3 bases: TGTGCCAGCAGTGAAAGGGGACAGTCTAGGGACTATGGCTACACCTTC. This sequence encodes CASSERGQSRDYGYTF.